These 23 T cell receptor beta chains were all obtained from the same sample, sequenced in a study of molecular identifiers for immune sequencing clone quantification. TCRdb itself ran the PCR reads through MiXCR, one entry per CDR3 protein. The sample has a few hundred thousand distinct CDR3 sequences, roughly 23% seen once; the top ten hold about 0.74%. Material: naive CD8+ T cells from blood, with Jurkat cell RNA spiked in. Documented subset: FACS-sorted CD8+CD4-CCR7+CD45RA+ naive T cells. The receptors were gathered from a human donor in good health. Some libraries in this study had Jurkat cell RNA spiked in.

This clonotype occurred many times. This rearrangement joins TRBV5-6 to TRBJ2-4, with TRBD1 identical over 9 bases. Looked up from germline, CDR1 is SGHDT and CDR2 is YYEEEE. The length of the CDR3 is 15 residues. Trimming cost V 1 base and J 9 bases; bases outside gene matches: 8. This CDR3 is CASSLWGTGISIQYF. In DNA, the CDR3 is TGTGCCAGCAGCTTGTGGGGGACAGGGATTTCCATTCAGTACTTC.

Concerning this clonotype itself: Germline and junction disagree at one end, which may indicate a read error. This chain links TRBV6-1 with TRBJ2-7, with a possible D match to TRBD2 (6 bases). The CDR3 length is 15 residues. The germline V gene has CDR1 MNHNS and CDR2 SASEGT. The CDR3 is CASSLSSEGFYEQCF. The CDR3 DNA is TGTGCCAGCAGTCTTTCGTCGGAGGGTTTCTACGAGCAGTGCTTC.

This clonotype was detected ten times or more. CDR3 DNA sequence: TGTGCCAGCAGCCTCCCCGGACAGGAGATTAGCGCTAGCTCCTACGAGCAGTACTTC. Translated: CASSLPGQEISASSYEQYF. The genes are TRBV21-1 and TRBJ2-7; the listed D gene, TRBD1, was not tested against the DNA. TRBV21-1 is tagged as a pseudogene. The CDR3 sequence is 19 residues long.

The CDR3 coding sequence is TGTGCCAGCAGTGAAGCTAGTGCGGGACCCACCTACGAGCAGTACTTC. Its protein product is CASSEASAGPTYEQYF. The genes are TRBV2 and TRBJ2-7; D is perhaps TRBD2 (6 bases). CDR1 and CDR2 from the germline V gene are SNHLY and FYNNEI. V shed 0 bases and J shed 2 bases, with 14 bases lying between them. The CDR3 contains 16 residues.

Concerning this clonotype: A much larger clone is a single base away; this may be a read error. The chain has TRBV12-3 or TRBV12-4 and TRBJ2-3; the D is unclear. CDR3 length: 14 residues. Here the CDR3 DNA reads TGTGCCAGCAGTTTACATGGTAGCACAGCTACGCAGTATTTT. Encoded protein: CASSLHGSTATQYF.

This clonotype appeared many times. In DNA, the CDR3 is TGCAGCGTTGAGTTCAGGGGAGGGGGGAATGAGCAGTTCTTC. Protein: CSVEFRGGGNEQFF. The chain is built from TRBV29-1 and TRBJ2-1; a possible D gene is TRBD2 (7 bases). Germline CDR1 is SQVTM and CDR2 is ANQGSEA. This CDR3 comprises 14 residues. V gave up 3 bases and J gave up 7 bases, with 16 bases separating them.

The rearrangement uses TRBV6-5 and TRBJ2-1; D is possibly TRBD2 (5 bases). The V gene lost 6 bases and the J gene lost 5 bases, with 14 bases spanning the gap. This CDR3 is built from 14 residues. Germline CDR1 and CDR2: MNHEY and SVGAGI. The chain's CDR3 is CASSPSPWNNEQFF. DNA of the CDR3: TGTGCCAGCAGCCCTAGCCCGTGGAACAATGAGCAGTTCTTC.

The V gene is TRBV30, the J gene TRBJ1-1; D gene unclear. V shed 0 bases and J shed 0 bases, with 2 bases lying between them. Germline V gives CDR1 GTSNPN, CDR2 SVGIG (reference sequence). This CDR3 comprises 12 residues. The DNA for the CDR3 is TGTGCCTGGAGTGTAATGAACACTGAAGCTTTCTTT. Protein: CAWSVMNTEAFF.

This clonotype was seen more than once but under ten times. The chain is built from TRBV28 and TRBJ2-5, with a tentative D call TRBD2 (5 bases). Trimming pared 2 bases from V and 2 bases from J, leaving 15 bases between. This CDR3 has 16 amino acids. In germline, CDR1 is MDHEN, CDR2 SYDVKM. This CDR3 is CASSLVLGSGQETQYF. The CDR3 DNA reads as TGTGCCAGCAGTTTAGTCTTAGGGTCGGGACAAGAGACCCAGTACTTC.

This clonotype occurred a few times. The chain uses TRBV9 and TRBJ1-1; D remains unclear. Trimming shortened V by 0 bases and J by 2 bases, and 17 bases separated the two germline ends. In germline, CDR1 is SGDLS, CDR2 YYNGEE. This CDR3 comprises 17 residues. CDR3 region: CASSVADLGSENTEAFF. The CDR3, as DNA: TGTGCCAGCAGCGTAGCCGATCTAGGGTCAGAAAACACTGAAGCTTTCTTT.

About this clonotype itself: Without the conserved terminal phenylalanine or tryptophan, this CDR3 likely stems from a read error. V usage is TRBV20-1 and J usage is TRBJ2-7, with D possibly TRBD1 on 6 matching bases. Germline loops: CDR1 DFQATT, CDR2 SNEGSKA (reference sequence). The length of the CDR3 is 19 residues. With 0 bases removed from V and 4 bases from J, the gap between germline ends came to 28 bases. The CDR3 DNA reads TGCAGTGCTAGAGAAAGGACAGCCGGGACGATTAGAGGGGGATACGAGCAGTACTTA. Amino acid sequence: CSARERTAGTIRGGYEQYL.

Of note for this clonotype: This could be a read error, since a much larger clone is one nucleotide away. The chain employs TRBV7-9 and TRBJ2-5; D is unclear. From germline, CDR1 is SEHNR and CDR2 FQNEAQ (reference sequence). This CDR3 spans 14 amino acids. The CDR3: CASSLGQIREPQYF. The DNA for the CDR3 is TGTGCCAGCAGCTTAGGCCAGATCCGAGAGCCCCAGTACTTC.

The chain recombines TRBV7-6 with TRBJ2-3, with D perhaps TRBD1 (6 bases). Trimming removed 6 bases from V and 3 bases from J, with 16 bases in between. This CDR3 has 15 amino acids. Per the germline V gene, CDR1 is SGHVS and CDR2 is FNYEAQ. The CDR3 sequence is CASSFTGSQTDTQYF. For the CDR3, the DNA is TGTGCCAGCAGTTTCACAGGGTCCCAAACAGATACGCAGTATTTT.

The chain is built from TRBV6-2 or TRBV6-3 and TRBJ1-5, with 11 bases matching TRBD1. The junction had 8 bases not matched to a gene; V was cut back by 1 base and J by 6 bases. CDR3 length: 17 residues. Germline V gene sequence: CDR1 MNHEY, CDR2 SVGEGT. The CDR3 DNA reads as TGTGCCAGCAGTTACTTCACTGGACAGGGGGCCGGTCAGCCCCAGCATTTT. It is translated as CASSYFTGQGAGQPQHF.

This CDR3 reads CSARDLIGGYEQYF. CDR3 nucleotide sequence: TGCAGTGCTAGAGATCTAATCGGCGGGTACGAGCAGTACTTC. The rearrangement joins TRBV20-1 to TRBJ2-7, with a possible D match to TRBD2 (5 bases). The CDR3 sequence is 14 residues long. With 0 bases removed from V and 4 bases from J, the gap between germline ends came to 13 bases. Germline CDR1 is DFQATT and CDR2 is SNEGSKA (reference sequence).

This clonotype was detected ten times or more. The chain links TRBV4-3 to TRBJ1-1; D ambiguous. Germline V lookup: CDR1 LGHNA, CDR2 YSLEER. Trimming stripped 0 bases from V and 0 bases from J, with 14 bases between. This CDR3 has 17 amino acids. The CDR3 here is CASSQDQAEDMNTEAFF. CDR3 coding DNA: TGCGCCAGCAGCCAAGATCAAGCGGAAGATATGAACACTGAAGCTTTCTTT.

The chain is built from TRBV13 and TRBJ2-4, with D tentatively TRBD2 (5 bases). CDR1 is PRHDT and CDR2 is FYEKMQ in the germline V gene (reference sequence). V was shortened by 2 bases and J by 0 bases, with 11 bases between the two germline ends. There are 16 residues in the CDR3. CDR3 DNA sequence: TGTGCCAGCAGCTTAAGGCAGGAGGCAGCCAAAAACATTCAGTACTTC. Translating gives CASSLRQEAAKNIQYF.

This clonotype was seen once. This sequence may be a read error, since a much larger clone differs from it by one base. This sequence joins TRBV5-6 and TRBJ2-1, with 10 bases aligning to TRBD2. The CDR3 runs to 14 residues. Germline V lookup: CDR1 SGHDT, CDR2 YYEEEE. V trimming: 2 bases; J trimming: 9 bases; junction bases outside the gene matches: 5. CDR3 nucleotides: TGTGCCAGCAGCTTTGGACTAGCGGACAGTGAGCAGTTCTTC. Translation gives CASSFGLADSEQFF.

This chain connects TRBV12-3 or TRBV12-4 to TRBJ1-1; D is possibly TRBD1 (6 bases). Between the trimmed V and J ends, which lost 3 bases and 3 bases, there was a span of 11 bases. The CDR3 length is 14 residues. The CDR3 DNA sequence: TGTGCCAGCAGTTTCACAGGGTGGGACACTGAAGCTTTCTTT. This sequence encodes CASSFTGWDTEAFF.

The chain uses TRBV6-5 and TRBJ2-1; D is ambiguous. CDR1 MNHEY and CDR2 SVGAGI come from the germline V gene. This CDR3 is 15 amino acids long. The V gene lost 11 bases and the J gene lost 0 bases, with 17 bases spanning the gap. CDR3 loop: CAGRSDFASYNEQFF. The CDR3 nucleotides read TGTGCCGGCCGTTCCGACTTTGCCTCCTACAATGAGCAGTTCTTC.

This clonotype showed up just a few times. This chain uses TRBV30 with TRBJ2-2, with TRBD2 matching over 12 bases. Germline CDR1 is GTSNPN and CDR2 is SVGIG (reference sequence). J lost 4 bases, V lost 1 base, and 1 base had no gene match. The CDR3 extends over 15 amino acids. CDR3 sequence (DNA): TGTGCCTGGAGTGCTAGCGGGAGGGCCACCGGGGAGCTGTTTTTT. The encoded protein is CAWSASGRATGELFF. Complete variable domain (other parts from reference TRBV30 and TRBJ2-2): SQTIHQWPATLVQPVGSPLSLECTVEGTSNPNLYWYRQAAGRGLQLLFYSVGIGQISSEVPQNLSASRPQDRQFILSSKKLLLSDSGFYLCAWSASGRATGELFFGEGSRLTVL.

There are a few counts of this clonotype. The chain recombines TRBV4-1 with TRBJ1-4; D is possibly TRBD1 (6 bases). The V gene's germline CDR1 is MGHRA and CDR2 YSYEKL. V lost 3 bases, J lost 7 bases, and 12 bases lay in between. The CDR3 consists of 14 residues. This CDR3 reads CASSQPGQFEKLFF. CDR3 coding DNA: TGCGCCAGCAGCCAGCCGGGACAATTTGAAAAACTGTTTTTT.

This rearrangement joins TRBV20-1 to TRBJ2-3; D is unclear. This CDR3 has 11 amino acids. Germline loops: CDR1 DFQATT, CDR2 SNEGSKA (reference sequence). Trimming removed 0 bases at V and 5 bases at J, with 3 bases between. Here the CDR3 DNA reads TGCAGTGCTAGAGATGTAGATACGCAGTATTTT. It translates to CSARDVDTQYF.